The 30 T cell receptor beta chains given below trace back to one sample, sequenced in a study of regulatory T cells in long-lasting Graves disease. The time point denotes: persistent/refractory GD, antithyroid drugs over 5 years with positive TRAb. RNA extracted from PBMCs served as the sequencing template. Through Arm-PCR of CDR3 regions and iRepertoire HTBI primers, TCR beta libraries were built. TCRdb fed the multiplex PCR reads into MiXCR, producing one record per CDR3 protein. The data contain over 350,000 distinct CDR3 sequences, 20% to 25% of them seen just once; the ten biggest clones take up roughly 20%. Sequences were derived from peripheral blood mononuclear cells (PBMCs), sampled when the disease was refractory, from a patient treated with antithyroid drugs. These receptor sequences come from a female donor with Graves disease.

V and J are TRBV28 and TRBJ2-2, with D perhaps assigned TRBD1 or TRBD2 (7 bases each). The CDR3 has 17 amino acids. V lost 6 bases and J lost 5, with 22 bases in between. Germline lookup yields CDR1 MDHEN and CDR2 SYDVKM. This CDR3 is CASRPQGGGQHTGELFF. CDR3 nucleotide sequence: TGTGCCAGCAGACCCCAGGGGGGGGGGCAACATACCGGGGAGCTGTTTTTT.

This clonotype was seen a few times. The CDR3 loop reads CSVDVGRHEQYF. The CDR3 DNA follows: TGCAGCGTTGATGTAGGGCGACACGAGCAGTACTTC. This rearrangement joins TRBV29-1 to TRBJ2-7; D remains unclear. The germline V and J ends were trimmed by 3 bases and 5 bases, with 11 bases remaining between them. Germline CDR1 and CDR2: SQVTM and ANQGSEA. The CDR3 has 12 amino acids.

This clonotype was found a few times. The chain uses TRBV27 and TRBJ2-2; the D is unclear. Germline CDR1 is MNHEY and CDR2 is SMNVEV (reference sequence). Trimming took off 3 bases at V and 3 bases at J, with 14 bases between the two ends. The CDR3 has 16 residues. The CDR3 protein is CASSLLSPSYTGELFF. Here the CDR3 DNA reads TGTGCCAGCAGTTTGCTCAGTCCCTCCTACACCGGGGAGCTGTTTTTT.

The V gene is TRBV6-5, the J gene TRBJ1-1, with D possibly TRBD1 on 5 matching bases. V was trimmed by 4 bases and J by 7 bases, leaving 16 bases between them. Germline V gives CDR1 MNHEY, CDR2 SVGAGI. The CDR3 sequence is 14 residues long. CDR3 coding DNA: TGTGCCAGCAGTTTCTTTCGGGGGGAGGGTGAAGCTTTCTTT. Its translation: CASSFFRGEGEAFF.

In the case of this clonotype: This may stem from a read error, because a much larger clone lies one nucleotide away. V gene TRBV6-2 or TRBV6-3 combines with J gene TRBJ2-5; 10 positions match TRBD2. The V gene end was trimmed by 7 bases and the J gene end by 9 bases; junction bases not matched to a gene: 20. Germline V CDR1 and CDR2: MNHEY, SVGEGT. CDR3 length equals 17 residues. The DNA for the CDR3 is TGTGCCAGCATTCCCAATACTAGCGGGACGAACCGTGGGGCCCAGTACTTC. As protein: CASIPNTSGTNRGAQYF.

This clonotype was observed a handful of times. The V gene is TRBV7-8, the J gene TRBJ2-2, with 9 bases aligning to TRBD1. V gave up 8 bases and J gave up 4 bases; unmatched junction bases: 5. In germline, CDR1 is SGHVS, CDR2 FQNEAQ. The CDR3 is made up of 14 amino acids. CDR3 DNA: TGTGCCAGCGGGGGACAGGGCTTCACCGGGGAGCTGTTTTTT. Encoded protein: CASGGQGFTGELFF.

The chain is built from TRBV29-1 and TRBJ2-3, with unresolved D. V dropped 6 bases and J dropped 6 bases, with 13 bases sitting between them. The CDR3 runs to 12 residues. Germline CDR1 reads SQVTM; CDR2 reads ANQGSEA. The CDR3 spells CSVQAGMDTQYF. The CDR3 bases are TGCAGCGTGCAAGCAGGAATGGATACGCAGTATTTT.

This clonotype has a count of ten or more. J is TRBJ2-2 and V is TRBV12-3 or TRBV12-4; 8 nucleotides match TRBD2. The J segment lost 3 bases and the V segment lost 7 bases, leaving 10 bases of the junction unmatched. This CDR3 has 16 amino acids. The CDR3 is CASTRASGSYTGELFF. The CDR3, as DNA: TGTGCCAGCACGAGGGCCAGCGGGAGTTACACCGGGGAGCTGTTTTTT.

At least ten counts were recorded for this clonotype. The rearrangement uses TRBV2 and TRBJ2-7, with D maybe TRBD2 (5 bases). CDR3 size: 12 residues. The V and J ends lost 8 bases and 7 bases respectively, with 15 bases between them. Germline values: CDR1 SNHLY, CDR2 FYNNEI. The CDR3 reads CASRLGSWEQYF. The DNA of the CDR3 is TGTGCCAGCCGATTAGGGAGTTGGGAGCAGTACTTC.

The chain couples TRBV28 to TRBJ2-7, with 8 bases matching TRBD2. After removal of 5 bases from V and 0 bases from J, the junction contained 9 bases not matched to a gene. The CDR3 extends over 16 amino acids. CDR1 MDHEN and CDR2 SYDVKM come from the germline V gene. CDR3 amino acids: CASSPPGGAGSYEQYF. CDR3 coding DNA: TGTGCCAGCAGTCCTCCCGGGGGGGCAGGCTCCTACGAGCAGTACTTC.

This clonotype has a count of ten or more. The chain uses TRBV11-2 and TRBJ2-5; a possible D gene is TRBD2 (6 bases). The CDR3 totals 13 residues. The germline CDR1 and CDR2 sequences are SGHAT and FQNNGV. The V and J ends lost 1 base and 5 bases respectively, with 8 bases between them. As DNA, the CDR3 is TGTGCCAGCAGCTTAGCTAGCGTTGAGACCCAGTACTTC. Translating it yields CASSLASVETQYF.

Ten or more counts support this clonotype. The rearrangement links TRBV7-8 to TRBJ2-2; D unclear. V was trimmed by 0 bases and J by 3 bases, leaving 17 bases between them. Germline V lookup: CDR1 SGHVS, CDR2 FQNEAQ. The CDR3 consists of 18 residues. CDR3 protein: CASSLAVGRVGDTGELFF. The CDR3 nucleotides read TGTGCCAGCAGCTTAGCCGTGGGTCGGGTTGGGGACACCGGGGAGCTGTTTTTT.

This clonotype occurred a few times. CDR3 nucleotides: TGCAGTGCTCGGGGGGGGAGCAAGGACACCATATATTTT. Protein product: CSARGGSKDTIYF. The rearrangement uses TRBV20-1 and TRBJ1-3; D might be TRBD1 (5 bases). The germline V gene has CDR1 DFQATT and CDR2 SNEGSKA (reference sequence). This CDR3 region has 13 residues. Deletions cut 5 bases from V and 8 bases from J, with 16 bases between.

This clonotype was counted a single time. The rearrangement links TRBV29-1 to TRBJ1-3; D not certain. Trimming stripped 3 bases from V and 3 bases from J, with 12 bases between. CDR3 length: 14 amino acids. Germline values: CDR1 SQVTM, CDR2 ANQGSEA. This CDR3 reads CSVEVVGHGNTIYF. In DNA, the CDR3 is TGCAGCGTTGAGGTGGTGGGTCATGGAAACACCATATATTTT.

This clonotype was detected many times. The gene calls are TRBV28 and TRBJ2-7; 8 nucleotides agree with TRBD1. This CDR3 spans 15 amino acids. Unmatched junction bases numbered 10, after V lost 4 bases and J lost 5 bases. CDR1 and CDR2 (germline): MDHEN, SYDVKM. The CDR3 region has the DNA TGTGCCAGCAGTTCCCGACAGGGGTGGGACGACGAGCAGTACTTC. Residues: CASSSRQGWDDEQYF.

This clonotype appeared once. DNA of the CDR3: TGTGCCAGCAGCCCCTTGGGCTCGCATACGCAGTATTTT. Translating gives CASSPLGSHTQYF. The chain is built from TRBV12-3 or TRBV12-4 and TRBJ2-3, with D unclear. The CDR3 has 13 residues. Trimming took 6 bases from V and 7 from J, leaving 14 bases between them.

This clonotype has at least ten counts. This chain links TRBV2 with TRBJ2-2; TRBD1 agrees at 10 bases. The junction had 11 bases not matched to a gene; V was cut back by 0 bases and J by 7 bases. The CDR3 is made up of 18 amino acids. Looked up from germline, CDR1 is SNHLY and CDR2 is FYNNEI. CDR3 amino acids: CASSEASPGTGDYGELFF. DNA for the CDR3: TGTGCCAGCAGTGAAGCGTCTCCCGGGACAGGGGATTACGGGGAGCTGTTTTTT.

This chain joins TRBV30 and TRBJ1-1; TRBD1 might be the D (5 bases). The CDR3 sequence is 16 residues long. Trimming cost V 0 bases and J 0 bases, with 14 bases left between them. In germline, CDR1 is GTSNPN, CDR2 SVGIG (reference sequence). CDR3 nucleotide sequence: TGTGCCTGGAGTGTACTCGAAACAGGTATGAACACTGAAGCTTTCTTT. Protein product: CAWSVLETGMNTEAFF.

This clonotype was observed a few times. This sequence joins TRBV6-9 and TRBJ1-1; D not resolved. Germline V gene sequence: CDR1 MNHGY, CDR2 SVAAGI. The V end lost 3 bases, the J end lost 3 bases, and 8 bases lay between the germline ends. The CDR3 is 13 amino acids. The CDR3 sequence: CASSYALDTEAFF. In nucleotides, the CDR3 is TGTGCCAGCAGTTACGCCCTTGACACTGAAGCTTTCTTT.

V is TRBV6-2 or TRBV6-3 and J is TRBJ2-5, with TRBD2 identical over 12 bases. Trimming at V came to 2 bases and at J to 1 base, leaving 5 bases not matched to a gene. From germline, CDR1 is MNHEY and CDR2 SVGEGT. The CDR3 runs to 17 residues. The CDR3 coding sequence is TGTGCCAGCAGTTACAGGGGACTAGCGGGCATCCAAGAGACCCAGTACTTC. The encoded protein is CASSYRGLAGIQETQYF.

To note about this clonotype: One end of the junction does not line up with germline, which may come from a read error. J is TRBJ2-7 and V is TRBV6-5; 12 nucleotides agree with TRBD1. From germline, CDR1 is MNHEY and CDR2 SVGAGI. The CDR3 totals 15 residues. For the CDR3, the DNA is TGTGCCAGTAGTTACTCGAGCGGGACAGGGGGCCAGCAGTACTTC. It encodes CASSYSSGTGGQQYF.

This clonotype has ten or more counts. This chain links TRBV7-2 with TRBJ1-2, with D possibly TRBD1 on 5 matching bases. Trimming took off 1 base at V and 7 bases at J, with 22 bases between the two ends. The germline V gene has CDR1 SGHTA and CDR2 FQGNSA. The CDR3 is 17 amino acids. The CDR3 is CASSLDPRAGIDFGYTF. Written as DNA, the CDR3 is TGTGCCAGCAGCTTAGACCCACGGGCAGGGATCGACTTTGGCTACACCTTC.

The chain links TRBV6-5 to TRBJ2-7; 11 bases are shared with TRBD2. Unmatched junction bases numbered 13, after V lost 2 bases and J lost 4 bases. Germline loops: CDR1 MNHEY, CDR2 SVGAGI. The CDR3 sequence is 18 residues long. CDR3: CASSYASGRPRGIYEQYF. The CDR3 DNA follows: TGTGCCAGCAGTTACGCTAGCGGGAGGCCACGGGGAATTTACGAGCAGTACTTC.

V and J are TRBV5-1 and TRBJ2-2; the match to TRBD2 covers 12 bases. Germline CDR1 is SGHRS and CDR2 is YFSETQ. With 4 bases clipped from V and 6 bases from J, the junction kept 4 bases outside the gene matches. The CDR3 sequence is 15 residues long. CDR3 sequence (DNA): TGCGCCAGCAGCCCGACTAGCGGGAGTCCCGGGGAGCTGTTTTTT. Encoded protein: CASSPTSGSPGELFF.

The chain recombines TRBV9 with TRBJ2-7; D may correspond to TRBD1 or TRBD2 (5 bases each). Trimming shortened V by 0 bases and J by 2 bases, and 9 bases separated the two germline ends. The germline V gene encodes CDR1 SGDLS and CDR2 YYNGEE. CDR3 size: 14 residues. CDR3 region: CASSVDQGPYEQYF. CDR3 coding DNA: TGTGCCAGCAGCGTAGACCAGGGACCCTACGAGCAGTACTTC.

This clonotype was seen at least ten times. The chain couples TRBV2 to TRBJ1-1; 7 positions agree with TRBD1. Per the germline V gene, CDR1 is SNHLY and CDR2 is FYNNEI. This CDR3 has 14 amino acids. J lost 1 base, V lost 4 bases, and 3 bases had no gene match. Written as DNA, the CDR3 is TGTGCCAGCAGTGGGGGACAGACGAACACTGAAGCTTTCTTT. It codes for CASSGGQTNTEAFF. Full variable domain (missing parts from reference TRBV2 and TRBJ1-1): EPEVTQTPSHQVTQMGQEVILRCVPISNHLYFYWYRQILGQKVEFLVSFYNNEISEKSEIFDDQFSVERPDGSNFTLKIRSTKLEDSAMYFCASSGGQTNTEAFFGQGTRLTVV.

This clonotype was counted once. The CDR3 here is CASSPKGGYSYEQYF. In DNA, the CDR3 is TGTGCCAGCAGCCCCAAGGGGGGGTACTCCTACGAGCAGTACTTC. The chain couples TRBV5-4 to TRBJ2-7, with D possibly matching TRBD2 (7 bases). V was pared by 4 bases and J by 0 bases, with 14 bases between. CDR1 is SGHNT and CDR2 is YYREEE in the germline V gene (reference sequence). The CDR3 totals 15 residues.

This clonotype was counted ten times or more. The chain is built from TRBV5-1 and TRBJ1-1; 8 bases match TRBD1. V shed 3 bases, J shed 4 bases, and the junction held 11 bases outside the gene matches. This CDR3 contains 16 residues. Germline assignment: CDR1 SGHRS and CDR2 YFSETQ. CDR3 nucleotides: TGCGCCAGCAGCTCCGGACAGGGTCATTTTGGCACTGAAGCTTTCTTT. Amino acids: CASSSGQGHFGTEAFF.

In its sample, this clonotype was seen a few times. The rearrangement joins TRBV7-9 to TRBJ2-6; D remains ambiguous. V lost 5 bases and J lost 0, with 8 bases in between. Per germline, CDR1 SEHNR and CDR2 FQNEAQ (reference sequence). This CDR3 spans 15 amino acids. The CDR3 spells CASSDTFSGANVLTF. In DNA, the CDR3 is TGTGCCAGCAGCGACACTTTCTCTGGGGCCAACGTCCTGACTTTC.

The CDR3 DNA reads TGCAGTGCTAGAGAGGTCGACAGCCCAACCGGGGAGCTGTTTTTT. It codes for CSAREVDSPTGELFF. J is TRBJ2-2 and V is TRBV20-1; maybe TRBD1 (5 bases). The CDR3 covers 15 residues. Germline CDR1 DFQATT, CDR2 SNEGSKA (reference sequence). Trimming left V 0 bases short and J 5 bases short, with 13 bases between.